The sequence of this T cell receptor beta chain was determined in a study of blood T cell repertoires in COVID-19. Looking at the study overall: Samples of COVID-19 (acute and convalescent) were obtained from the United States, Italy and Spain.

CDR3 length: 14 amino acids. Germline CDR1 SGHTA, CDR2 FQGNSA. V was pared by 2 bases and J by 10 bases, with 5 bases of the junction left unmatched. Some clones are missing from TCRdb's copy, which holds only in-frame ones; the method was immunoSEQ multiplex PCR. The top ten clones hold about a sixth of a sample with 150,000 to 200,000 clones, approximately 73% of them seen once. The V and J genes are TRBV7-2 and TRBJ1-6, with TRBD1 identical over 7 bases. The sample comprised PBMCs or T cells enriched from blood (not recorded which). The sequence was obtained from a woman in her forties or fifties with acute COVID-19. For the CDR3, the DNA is TGTGCCAGCAGCTTAATGACAGGGCTGTCACCCCTCCACTTT. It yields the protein CASSLMTGLSPLHF.